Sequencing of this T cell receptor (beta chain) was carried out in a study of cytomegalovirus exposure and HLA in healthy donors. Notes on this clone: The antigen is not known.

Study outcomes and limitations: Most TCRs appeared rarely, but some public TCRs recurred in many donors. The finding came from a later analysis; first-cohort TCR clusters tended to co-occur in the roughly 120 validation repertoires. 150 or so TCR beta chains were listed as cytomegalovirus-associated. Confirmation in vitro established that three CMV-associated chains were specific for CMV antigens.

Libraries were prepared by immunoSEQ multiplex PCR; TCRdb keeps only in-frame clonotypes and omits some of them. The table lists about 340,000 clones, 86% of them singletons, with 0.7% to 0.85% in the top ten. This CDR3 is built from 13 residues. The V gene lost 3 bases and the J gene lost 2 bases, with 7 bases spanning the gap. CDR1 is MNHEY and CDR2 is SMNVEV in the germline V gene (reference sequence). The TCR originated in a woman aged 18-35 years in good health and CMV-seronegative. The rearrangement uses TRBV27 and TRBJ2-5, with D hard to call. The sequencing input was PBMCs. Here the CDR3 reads CASSLATQETQYF. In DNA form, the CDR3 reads TGTGCCAGCAGTTTGGCAACACAAGAGACCCAGTACTTC.